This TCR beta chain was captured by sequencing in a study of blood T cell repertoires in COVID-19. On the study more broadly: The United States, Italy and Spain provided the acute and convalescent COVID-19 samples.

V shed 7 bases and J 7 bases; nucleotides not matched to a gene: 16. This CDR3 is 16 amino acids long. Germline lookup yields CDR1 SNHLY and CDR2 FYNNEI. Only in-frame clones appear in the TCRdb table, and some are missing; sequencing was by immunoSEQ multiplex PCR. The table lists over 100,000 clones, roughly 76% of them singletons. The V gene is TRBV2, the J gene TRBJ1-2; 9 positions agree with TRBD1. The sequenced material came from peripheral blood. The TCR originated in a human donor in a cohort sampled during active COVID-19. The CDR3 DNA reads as TGTGCCAGCAACATGGGCCAAACAGGGGGCGTTGGTGGCTACACCTTC. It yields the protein CASNMGQTGGVGGYTF.